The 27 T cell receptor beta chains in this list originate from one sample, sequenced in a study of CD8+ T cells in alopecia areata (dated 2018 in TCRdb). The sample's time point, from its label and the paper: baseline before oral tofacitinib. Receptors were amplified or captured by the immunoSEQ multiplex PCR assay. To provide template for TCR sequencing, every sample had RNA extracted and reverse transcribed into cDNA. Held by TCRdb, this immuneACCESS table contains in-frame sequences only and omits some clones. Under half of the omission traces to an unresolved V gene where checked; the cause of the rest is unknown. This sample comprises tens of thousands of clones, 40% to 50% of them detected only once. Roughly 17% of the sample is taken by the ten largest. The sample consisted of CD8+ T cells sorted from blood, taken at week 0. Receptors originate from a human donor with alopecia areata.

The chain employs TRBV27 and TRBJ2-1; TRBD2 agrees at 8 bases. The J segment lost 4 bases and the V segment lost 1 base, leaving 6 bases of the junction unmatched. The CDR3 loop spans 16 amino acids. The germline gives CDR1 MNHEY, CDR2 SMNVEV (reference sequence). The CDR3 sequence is CASSLFTGTRYNEQFF. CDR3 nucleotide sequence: TGTGCCAGCAGTTTATTCACCGGGACTAGATACAATGAGCAGTTCTTC.

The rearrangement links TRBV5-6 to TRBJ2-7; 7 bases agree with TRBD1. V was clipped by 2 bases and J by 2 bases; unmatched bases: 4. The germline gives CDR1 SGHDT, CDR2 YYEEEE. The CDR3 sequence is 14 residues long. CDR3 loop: CASSFPGQTYEQYF. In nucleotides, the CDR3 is TGTGCCAGCAGCTTTCCGGGACAGACCTACGAGCAGTACTTC.

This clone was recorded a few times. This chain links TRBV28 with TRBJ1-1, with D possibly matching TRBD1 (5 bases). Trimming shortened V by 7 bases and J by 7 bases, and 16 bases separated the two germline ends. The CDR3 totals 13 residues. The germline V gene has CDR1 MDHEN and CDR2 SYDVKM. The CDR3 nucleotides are TGTGCCAGCACCTCGGGGGGTACGATTGAAGCTTTCTTT. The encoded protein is CASTSGGTIEAFF.

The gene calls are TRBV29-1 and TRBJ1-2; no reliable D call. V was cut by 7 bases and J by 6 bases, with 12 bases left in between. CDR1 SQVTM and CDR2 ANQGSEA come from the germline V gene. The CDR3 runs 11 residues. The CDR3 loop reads CSDFRANGYTF. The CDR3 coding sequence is TGCAGCGATTTCAGAGCGAATGGCTACACCTTC.

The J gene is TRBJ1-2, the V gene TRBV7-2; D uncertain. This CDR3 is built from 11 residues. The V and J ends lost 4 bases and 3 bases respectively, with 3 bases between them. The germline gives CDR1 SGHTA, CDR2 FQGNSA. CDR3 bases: TGTGCCAGCAGCTCGGACTATGGCTACACCTTC. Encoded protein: CASSSDYGYTF.

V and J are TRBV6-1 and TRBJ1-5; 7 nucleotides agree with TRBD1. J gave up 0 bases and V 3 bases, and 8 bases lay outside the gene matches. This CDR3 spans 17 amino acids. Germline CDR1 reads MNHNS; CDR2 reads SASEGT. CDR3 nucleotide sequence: TGTGCCAGCAGTGAGGTAGGGGGCCCTTATAGCAATCAGCCCCAGCATTTT. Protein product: CASSEVGGPYSNQPQHF.

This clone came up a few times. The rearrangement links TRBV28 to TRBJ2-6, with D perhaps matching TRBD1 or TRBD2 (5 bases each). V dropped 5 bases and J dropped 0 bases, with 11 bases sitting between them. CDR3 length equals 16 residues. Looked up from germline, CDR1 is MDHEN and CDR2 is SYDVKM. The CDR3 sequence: CASSRGPNSGANVLTF. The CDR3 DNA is TGTGCCAGCAGTCGGGGACCCAACTCTGGGGCCAACGTCCTGACTTTC.

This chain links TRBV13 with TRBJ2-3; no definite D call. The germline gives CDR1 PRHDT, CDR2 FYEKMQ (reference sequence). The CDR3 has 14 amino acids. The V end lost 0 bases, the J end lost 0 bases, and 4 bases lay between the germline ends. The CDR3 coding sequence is TGTGCCAGCAGCTTAGGCCGGAGCACAGATACGCAGTATTTT. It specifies CASSLGRSTDTQYF.

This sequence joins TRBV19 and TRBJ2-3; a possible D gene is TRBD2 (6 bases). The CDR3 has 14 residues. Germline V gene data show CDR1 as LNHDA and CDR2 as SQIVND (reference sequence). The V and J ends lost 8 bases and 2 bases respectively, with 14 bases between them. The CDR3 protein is CASGLAPITDTQYF. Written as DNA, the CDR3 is TGTGCCAGTGGGCTAGCGCCGATCACAGATACGCAGTATTTT.

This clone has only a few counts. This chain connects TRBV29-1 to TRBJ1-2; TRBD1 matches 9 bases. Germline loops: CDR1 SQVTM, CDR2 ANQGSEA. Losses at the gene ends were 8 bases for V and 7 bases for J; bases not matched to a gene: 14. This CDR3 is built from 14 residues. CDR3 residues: CSILSPGTGSGYTF. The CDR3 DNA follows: TGCAGCATCCTTTCTCCCGGGACAGGGAGTGGCTACACCTTC. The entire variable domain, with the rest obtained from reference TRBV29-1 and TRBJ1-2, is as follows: SAVISQKPSRDICQRGTSLTIQCQVDSQVTMMFWYRQQPGQSLTLIATANQGSEATYESGFVIDKFPISRPNLTFSTLTVSNMSPEDSSIYLCSILSPGTGSGYTFGSGTRLTVV.

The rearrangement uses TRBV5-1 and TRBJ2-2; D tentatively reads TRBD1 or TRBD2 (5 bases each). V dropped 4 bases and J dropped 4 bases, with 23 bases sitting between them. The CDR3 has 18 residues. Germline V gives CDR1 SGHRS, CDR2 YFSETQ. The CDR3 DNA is TGCGCCAGCAGCAAAACTCCCGGGACGGAGATCTTCACCGGGGAGCTGTTTTTT. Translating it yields CASSKTPGTEIFTGELFF.

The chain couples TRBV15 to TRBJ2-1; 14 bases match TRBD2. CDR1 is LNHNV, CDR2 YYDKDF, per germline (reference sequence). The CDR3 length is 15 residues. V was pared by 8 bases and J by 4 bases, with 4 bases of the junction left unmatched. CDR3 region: CATEGLAGAYNEQFF. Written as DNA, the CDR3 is TGTGCCACCGAGGGACTAGCGGGAGCATACAATGAGCAGTTCTTC.

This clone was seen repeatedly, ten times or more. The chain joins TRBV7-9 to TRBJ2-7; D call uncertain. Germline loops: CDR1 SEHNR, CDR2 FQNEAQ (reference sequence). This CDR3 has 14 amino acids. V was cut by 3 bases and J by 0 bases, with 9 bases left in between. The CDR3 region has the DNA TGTGCCAGCAGCTTCACCGGAAGCTCCTACGAGCAGTACTTC. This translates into CASSFTGSSYEQYF.

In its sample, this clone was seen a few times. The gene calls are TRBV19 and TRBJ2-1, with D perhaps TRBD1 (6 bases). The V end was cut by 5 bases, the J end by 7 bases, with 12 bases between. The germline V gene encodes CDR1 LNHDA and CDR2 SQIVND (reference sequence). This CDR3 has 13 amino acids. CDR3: CASSGRDKNEQFF. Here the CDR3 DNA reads TGTGCCAGTAGTGGCCGGGACAAGAATGAGCAGTTCTTC.

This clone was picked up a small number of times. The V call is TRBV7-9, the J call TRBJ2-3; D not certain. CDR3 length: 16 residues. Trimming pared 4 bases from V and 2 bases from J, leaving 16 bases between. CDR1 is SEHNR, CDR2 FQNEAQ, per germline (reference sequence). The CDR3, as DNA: TGTGCCAGCAGCTACTACGAACAGCGAAACACAGATACGCAGTATTTT. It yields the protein CASSYYEQRNTDTQYF. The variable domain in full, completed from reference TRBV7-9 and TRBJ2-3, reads DTGVSQNPRHKITKRGQNVTFRCDPISEHNRLYWYRQTLGQGPEFLTYFQNEAQLEKSRLLSDRFSAERPKGSFSTLEIQRTEQGDSAMYLCASSYYEQRNTDTQYFGPGTRLTVL.

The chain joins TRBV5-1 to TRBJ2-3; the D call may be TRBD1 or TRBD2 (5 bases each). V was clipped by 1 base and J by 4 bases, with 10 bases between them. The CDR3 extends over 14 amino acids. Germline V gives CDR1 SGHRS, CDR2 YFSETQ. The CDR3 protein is CASSLKLGADTQYF. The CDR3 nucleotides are TGCGCCAGCAGCTTGAAACTAGGGGCAGATACGCAGTATTTT.

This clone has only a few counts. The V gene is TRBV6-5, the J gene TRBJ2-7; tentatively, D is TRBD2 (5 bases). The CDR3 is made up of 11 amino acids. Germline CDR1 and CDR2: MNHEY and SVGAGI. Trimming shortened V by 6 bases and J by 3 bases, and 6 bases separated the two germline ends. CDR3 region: CASSGNYEQYF. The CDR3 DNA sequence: TGTGCCAGCAGCGGGAACTACGAGCAGTACTTC.

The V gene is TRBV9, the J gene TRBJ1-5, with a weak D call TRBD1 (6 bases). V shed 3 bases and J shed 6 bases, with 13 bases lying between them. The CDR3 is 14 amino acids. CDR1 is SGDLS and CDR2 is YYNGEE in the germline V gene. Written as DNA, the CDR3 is TGTGCCAGCAGCGGAGGGGGGGCGGTTCAGCCCCAGCATTTT. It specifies CASSGGGAVQPQHF.

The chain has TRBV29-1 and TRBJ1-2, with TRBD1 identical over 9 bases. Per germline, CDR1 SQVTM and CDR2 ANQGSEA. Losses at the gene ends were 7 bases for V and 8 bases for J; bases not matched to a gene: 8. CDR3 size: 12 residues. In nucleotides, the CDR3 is TGCAGCGGCCGACAGGGGGACGGGGGCTACACCTTC. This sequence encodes CSGRQGDGGYTF.

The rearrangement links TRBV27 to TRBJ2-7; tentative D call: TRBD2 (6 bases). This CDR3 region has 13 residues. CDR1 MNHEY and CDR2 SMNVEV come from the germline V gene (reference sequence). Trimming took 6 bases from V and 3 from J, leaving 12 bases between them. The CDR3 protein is CASSLGSIYEQYF. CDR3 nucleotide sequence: TGTGCCAGCAGCCTCGGGAGTATCTACGAGCAGTACTTC.

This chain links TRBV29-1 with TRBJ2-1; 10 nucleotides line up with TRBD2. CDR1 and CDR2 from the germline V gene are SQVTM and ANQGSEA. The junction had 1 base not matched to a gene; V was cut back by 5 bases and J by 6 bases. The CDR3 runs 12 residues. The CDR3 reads CSVLAGVNEQFF. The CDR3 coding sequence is TGCAGCGTTCTAGCGGGAGTCAATGAGCAGTTCTTC.

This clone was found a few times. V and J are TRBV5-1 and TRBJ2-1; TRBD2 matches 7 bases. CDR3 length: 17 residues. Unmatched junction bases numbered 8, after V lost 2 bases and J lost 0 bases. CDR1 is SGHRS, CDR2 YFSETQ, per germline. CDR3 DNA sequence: TGCGCCAGCAGCTTAACGGGAGGCCGGAGCTCCTACAATGAGCAGTTCTTC. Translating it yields CASSLTGGRSSYNEQFF.

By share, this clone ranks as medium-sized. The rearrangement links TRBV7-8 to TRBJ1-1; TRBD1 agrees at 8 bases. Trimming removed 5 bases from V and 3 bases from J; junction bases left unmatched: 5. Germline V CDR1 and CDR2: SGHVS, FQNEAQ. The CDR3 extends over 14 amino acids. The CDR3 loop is CASSATGEYTEAFF. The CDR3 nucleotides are TGTGCCAGCAGCGCGACAGGGGAGTACACTGAAGCTTTCTTT. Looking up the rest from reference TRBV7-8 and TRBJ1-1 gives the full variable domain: GAGVSQSPRYKVAKRGQDVALRCDPISGHVSLFWYQQALGQGPEFLTYFQNEAQLDKSGLPSDRFFAERPEGSVSTLKIQRTQQEDSAVYLCASSATGEYTEAFFGQGTRLTVV.

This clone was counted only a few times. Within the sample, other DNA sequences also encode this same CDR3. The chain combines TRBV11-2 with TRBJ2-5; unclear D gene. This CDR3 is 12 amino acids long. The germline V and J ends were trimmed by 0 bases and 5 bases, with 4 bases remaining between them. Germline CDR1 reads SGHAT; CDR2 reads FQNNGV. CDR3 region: CASSLERETQYF. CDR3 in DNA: TGTGCCAGCAGCTTAGAACGGGAGACCCAGTACTTC.

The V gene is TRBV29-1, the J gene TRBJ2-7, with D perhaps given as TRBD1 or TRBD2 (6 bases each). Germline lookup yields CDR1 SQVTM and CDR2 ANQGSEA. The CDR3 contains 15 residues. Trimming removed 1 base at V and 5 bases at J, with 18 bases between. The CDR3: CSVEGSTGAKNEQYF. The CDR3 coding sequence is TGCAGCGTTGAAGGGTCCACGGGGGCAAAAAACGAGCAGTACTTC.

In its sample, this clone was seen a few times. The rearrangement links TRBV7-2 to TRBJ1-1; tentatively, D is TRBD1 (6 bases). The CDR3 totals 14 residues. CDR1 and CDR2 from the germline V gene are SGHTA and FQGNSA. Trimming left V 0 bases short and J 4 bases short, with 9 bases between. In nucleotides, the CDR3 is TGTGCCAGCAGCTTAGCGGTCAGGGGCACTGAAGCTTTCTTT. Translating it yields CASSLAVRGTEAFF.

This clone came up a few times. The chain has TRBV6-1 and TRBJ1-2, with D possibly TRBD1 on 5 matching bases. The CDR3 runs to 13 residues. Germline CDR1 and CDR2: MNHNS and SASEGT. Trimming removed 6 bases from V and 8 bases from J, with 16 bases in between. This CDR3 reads CASSPHRQMGYTF. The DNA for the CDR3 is TGTGCCAGCAGCCCCCACCGACAGATGGGCTACACCTTC.